Below, 21 T cell receptor beta chains from the same sample are listed, as sequenced in a study of blood T cell repertoires in COVID-19. Clones were sequenced by immunoSEQ multiplex PCR, and TCRdb holds only the in-frame ones, with some missing. The repertoire includes 270,000 or so clones, 82% of them detected once, and under 3.5% sits in the top ten. Source material: peripheral blood. These TCRs come from a woman younger than 35 with acute or convalescent COVID-19.

This chain connects TRBV19 to TRBJ2-7, with 7 nucleotides matching TRBD2. This CDR3 is 16 amino acids long. Losses at the gene ends were 5 bases for V and 6 bases for J; bases not matched to a gene: 16. Per the germline V gene, CDR1 is LNHDA and CDR2 is SQIVND (reference sequence). This CDR3 reads CASSPAGRTRVGEQYF. CDR3 DNA sequence: TGTGCCAGTAGTCCAGCCGGCCGGACTAGAGTGGGCGAGCAGTACTTC.

The genes are TRBV10-1 and TRBJ1-2; 8 bases agree with TRBD1. The length of the CDR3 is 19 residues. The germline gives CDR1 WNHNN, CDR2 SYGVQD (reference sequence). J lost 3 bases, V lost 5 bases, and 20 bases had no gene match. CDR3 residues: CASSYLRRSQGAGDYGYTF. CDR3 coding DNA: TGCGCCAGCAGTTATCTTCGCCGTAGCCAGGGGGCGGGGGACTATGGCTACACCTTC.

This clone was counted once. This sequence joins TRBV7-2 and TRBJ1-1; 11 nucleotides line up with TRBD1. This CDR3 comprises 16 residues. Germline-derived CDR1 and CDR2 are SGHTA and FQGNSA. J lost 4 bases, V lost 3 bases, and 7 bases had no gene match. This CDR3 reads CASSLRTGGLVTEAFF. The CDR3 DNA sequence: TGTGCCAGCAGCTTGAGGACAGGGGGCTTGGTCACTGAAGCTTTCTTT.

The chain employs TRBV6-4 and TRBJ2-2; 9 bases fit TRBD1. J lost 4 bases, V lost 0 bases, and 3 bases had no gene match. This CDR3 contains 16 residues. In germline, CDR1 is MRHNA, CDR2 SNTAGT. CDR3 in amino acids: CASSDSDRGLTGELFF. The CDR3 DNA is TGTGCCAGCAGTGACTCGGACAGGGGACTCACCGGGGAGCTGTTTTTT.

The rearrangement links TRBV9 to TRBJ2-7, with 7 bases aligning to TRBD1. Trimming at V came to 0 bases and at J to 9 bases, leaving 3 bases not matched to a gene. Germline CDR1 SGDLS, CDR2 YYNGEE. The CDR3 runs to 12 residues. Here the CDR3 DNA reads TGTGCCAGCAGCGTAGGACAGGGATCGCAGTACTTC. Translated: CASSVGQGSQYF.

J is TRBJ1-4 and V is TRBV12-3 or TRBV12-4; D is uncertain. With 6 bases removed from V and 8 bases from J, the gap between germline ends came to 13 bases. There are 13 residues in the CDR3. CDR3 loop: CASSLLVSEKLFF. In nucleotides, the CDR3 is TGTGCCAGCAGCCTCCTCGTAAGCGAAAAACTGTTTTTT.

This clone rates as medium-sized. The chain uses TRBV27 and TRBJ2-1; D is unresolved. V lost 2 bases and J 4 bases, leaving 6 bases between the germline ends. This CDR3 has 13 residues. Germline lookup yields CDR1 MNHEY and CDR2 SMNVEV (reference sequence). CDR3 protein: CASSLRVYNEQFF. As DNA, the CDR3 is TGTGCCAGCAGTTTAAGAGTTTACAATGAGCAGTTCTTC.

V is TRBV7-2 and J is TRBJ1-6; weak D call: TRBD1 (5 bases). V dropped 8 bases and J dropped 8 bases, with 22 bases sitting between them. This CDR3 is 16 amino acids long. Per germline, CDR1 SGHTA and CDR2 FQGNSA. This chain's CDR3 is CASRYWADGGDSPLHF. In nucleotides, the CDR3 is TGTGCCAGCCGCTACTGGGCCGACGGAGGGGATTCACCCCTCCACTTT.

V is TRBV4-3 and J is TRBJ2-7; TRBD2 matches 7 bases. The V segment lost 0 bases and the J segment 3 bases; nucleotides outside the gene matches: 8. The germline V gene encodes CDR1 LGHNA and CDR2 YSLEER. This CDR3 is built from 16 residues. The DNA for the CDR3 is TGCGCCAGCAGCCAAGATACCGCTAGCGGATACTACGAGCAGTACTTC. It translates to CASSQDTASGYYEQYF.

The chain carries TRBV14 and TRBJ2-4; a possible D gene is TRBD2 (6 bases). V lost 1 base to trimming and J lost 1 base, with 17 bases between them. The CDR3 is 18 residues long. Germline V gene lookup returns CDR1 SGHDN and CDR2 FVKESK. The CDR3 DNA reads TGTGCCAGCAGCCAAGCAATGGACGGGAGAGGCGCCAAAAACATTCAGTACTTC. Protein product: CASSQAMDGRGAKNIQYF.

This sequence joins TRBV5-6 and TRBJ2-7; tentative D call: TRBD1 (6 bases). The CDR3 runs to 13 residues. Germline assignment: CDR1 SGHDT and CDR2 YYEEEE. Trimming cost V 2 bases and J 3 bases, with 9 bases left between them. CDR3 protein: CASSLQGGYEQYF. In DNA form, the CDR3 reads TGTGCCAGCAGCTTACAGGGCGGCTACGAGCAGTACTTC. Together with reference TRBV5-6 and TRBJ2-7, the CDR3 gives the full variable domain: DAGVTQSPTHLIKTRGQQVTLRCSPKSGHDTVSWYQQALGQGPQFIFQYYEEEERQRGNFPDRFSGHQFPNYSSELNVNALLLGDSALYLCASSLQGGYEQYFGPGTRLTVT.

Here the CDR3 reads CASSPNRGFTGELFF. The CDR3 nucleotides are TGTGCCAGCAGCCCTAACCGGGGGTTCACCGGGGAGCTGTTTTTT. The gene calls are TRBV3-1 (or the pseudogene TRBV3-2) and TRBJ2-2; maybe TRBD2 (6 bases). The CDR3 covers 15 residues. CDR1 LGHDT and CDR2 YNNKEL come from the germline V gene (reference sequence). With 4 bases removed from V and 4 bases from J, the gap between germline ends came to 13 bases.

V and J are TRBV30 and TRBJ2-1, with a tentative D call TRBD2 (6 bases). The length of the CDR3 is 12 residues. Trimming cost V 7 bases and J 4 bases, with 11 bases left between them. The germline V gene encodes CDR1 GTSNPN and CDR2 SVGIG (reference sequence). The CDR3 is CASRGGYNEQFF. The DNA of the CDR3 is TGTGCCTCGAGGGGAGGTTACAATGAGCAGTTCTTC.

This chain joins TRBV2 and TRBJ2-7; TRBD1 agrees at 7 bases. J was trimmed by 2 bases and V by 6 bases; bases with no gene match: 4. CDR1 SNHLY and CDR2 FYNNEI come from the germline V gene. This CDR3 comprises 13 residues. CDR3 in amino acids: CASRQGPTYEQYF. CDR3 in DNA: TGTGCCAGCAGACAGGGGCCCACCTACGAGCAGTACTTC.

This clone was detected only once. The J gene is TRBJ2-7, the V gene TRBV11-2; D remains unclear. V dropped 5 bases and J dropped 6 bases, with 8 bases sitting between them. The CDR3 contains 11 residues. CDR1 and CDR2 from the germline V gene are SGHAT and FQNNGV. The CDR3 loop is CASSAPGEQYF. The DNA of the CDR3 is TGTGCCAGCAGCGCCCCCGGCGAGCAGTACTTC. The full variable domain, with the rest looked up from reference TRBV11-2 and TRBJ2-7, is EAGVAQSPRYKIIEKRQSVAFWCNPISGHATLYWYQQILGQGPKLLIQFQNNGVVDDSQLPKDRFSAERLKGVDSTLKIQPAKLEDSAVYLCASSAPGEQYFGPGTRLTVT.

The chain combines TRBV5-1 with TRBJ2-2, with 9 bases that match TRBD2. Looked up from germline, CDR1 is SGHRS and CDR2 is YFSETQ. The CDR3 sequence is 18 residues long. V trimming: 0 bases; J trimming: 5 bases; junction bases outside the gene matches: 11. The CDR3 nucleotides are TGCGCCAGCAGCTTGGGACGGCGGGAGGGCTTCGGAACCGGGGAGCTGTTTTTT. This sequence encodes CASSLGRREGFGTGELFF.

The chain uses TRBV30 and TRBJ2-7; D possibly corresponds to TRBD2 (6 bases). The ends were cut back, 8 bases at V and 2 bases at J, with 19 bases in the middle. The CDR3 length is 14 residues. The germline V gene encodes CDR1 GTSNPN and CDR2 SVGIG (reference sequence). This CDR3 reads CAGQGTGGAYEQYF. In nucleotides, the CDR3 is TGTGCCGGGCAGGGTACCGGGGGAGCCTACGAGCAGTACTTC.

The chain joins TRBV15 to TRBJ1-4; possible D gene TRBD1, 5 bases. V gave up 0 bases and J gave up 8 bases, with 19 bases separating them. The germline V gene has CDR1 LNHNV and CDR2 YYDKDF (reference sequence). CDR3 length: 17 residues. The DNA of the CDR3 is TGTGCCACCAGCAGAGATGATCCCGGGACTACTCCGGAAAAACTGTTTTTT. It codes for CATSRDDPGTTPEKLFF.

This chain links TRBV7-9 with TRBJ2-1; D is ambiguous. With 4 bases removed from V and 7 bases from J, the gap between germline ends came to 8 bases. The V gene's germline CDR1 is SEHNR and CDR2 FQNEAQ (reference sequence). The CDR3 is 12 residues long. In DNA form, the CDR3 reads TGTGCCAGCAGCTCCGCTACGAATGAGCAGTTCTTC. Translation gives CASSSATNEQFF.

In this sample, this clone turned up once. This chain connects TRBV6-2 or TRBV6-3 to TRBJ1-2; D gene uncertain. The CDR3 runs 14 residues. CDR1 and CDR2 (germline): MNHEY, SVGEGT. V was trimmed by 0 bases and J by 3 bases, leaving 8 bases between them. CDR3 DNA: TGTGCCAGCAGTTACTCGAGTGAGGACTATGGCTACACCTTC. Its protein product is CASSYSSEDYGYTF.

This chain uses TRBV5-6 with TRBJ1-4; 8 nucleotides align to TRBD1. Germline lookup yields CDR1 SGHDT and CDR2 YYEEEE. J gave up 3 bases and V 5 bases, and 6 bases lay outside the gene matches. This CDR3 is 15 amino acids long. CDR3 region: CASRDAGGPNEKLFF. CDR3 sequence (DNA): TGTGCCAGCAGGGACGCAGGGGGCCCTAATGAAAAACTGTTTTTT.